The present T cell receptor beta chain was sequenced within a study of molecular identifiers for immune sequencing clone quantification. Overall study findings and caveats: Over 97% of CMV-specific effector molecules, but under 1% of naive ones, were in clones above 20 copies.

TCRdb analysed the PCR reads with MiXCR anew, one entry per CDR3 protein. The table records hundreds of thousands of distinct CDR3 sequences, roughly 27% of them present only once. Germline V lookup: CDR1 SQVTM, CDR2 ANQGSEA. CDR3 size: 17 residues. This clonotype was seen only a few times. Its antigen is undetermined. At one boundary the junction diverges from the germline segment, which might be a read error. This chain joins TRBV29-1 and TRBJ2-1; 13 nucleotides align to TRBD2. The receptor comes from a human donor in good health. Some libraries in this study had Jurkat cell RNA spiked in. Source material: naive CD8+ T cells from blood, with Jurkat cell RNA spiked in. This sample's subset: FACS-sorted CD8+CD4-CCR7+CD45RA+ naive T cells. The DNA of the CDR3 is TGCAGCGTCGAAGGGACTAGCGGGGCAAGCTCCTACAATGAGCAGTTCTTC. Translated: CSVEGTSGASSYNEQFF.